This T cell receptor (beta chain) derives from a study of T cells in Graves' hyperthyroidism and ophthalmopathy. CDR1 is DFQATT and CDR2 is SNEGSKA in the germline V gene (reference sequence). The CDR3 consists of 15 residues. This clonotype has a handful of counts. At one end, the junction sequence differs from germline, possibly due to a read error. The diagnostic basis comprised clinical symptoms, serum thyroxine and TRAb, thyroid ultrasound and orbital computed tomography. PBMCs came from about 10 ml fresh peripheral blood. The CDR3 regions of TCR beta were amplified from RNA transcripts. When the TCR CDR3 underwent first-round RT-PCR, the HTBI primer set was used. Using its own MiXCR run on the multiplex PCR reads, TCRdb lists one record per CDR3 protein. The table records about 380,000 distinct CDR3 sequences, 13% of them present only once.

The V and J genes are TRBV20-1 and TRBJ2-3; D is ambiguous. The sequenced sample was blood. The TCR originated in a man younger than 40 with Graves' hyperthyroidism that later progressed to Graves' ophthalmopathy. CDR3 DNA: TGCAGTGCATTAACCCCGAGTGGGTCTGGAGATATGCAGTATTTT. This sequence encodes CSALTPSGSGDMQYF.